This TCR beta chain was retrieved from a study of cytomegalovirus exposure and HLA in healthy donors. Study-level background: Earlier sequencing of 150 million to 200 million T cells yielded 100 million to 140 million unique TCR beta sequences. Study-wide results and limits: One cluster of highly shared sequence variants probably arose as a sequencing artifact.

Healthy bone marrow donors formed the donor group. The CDR3 is 13 residues long. The germline CDR1 and CDR2 sequences are SGHNT and YYREEE (reference sequence). V shed 7 bases and J shed 5 bases, with 16 bases lying between them. Notes on this clone: What it binds is unknown.

PCR involved 60 Vbeta and 13 Jbeta primers. Clones were sequenced by immunoSEQ multiplex PCR, and TCRdb holds only the in-frame ones, with some missing. The profile shows roughly 200,000 clones, around 81% of them singletons. Sequenced material: PBMCs. The chain is built from TRBV5-4 and TRBJ2-7; D perhaps matches TRBD1 (6 bases). The source is a man in his thirties or forties in good health and CMV-seronegative. CDR3: CASFWMGAHEQYF. CDR3 DNA: TGTGCCAGCTTCTGGATGGGGGCCCACGAGCAGTACTTC.